Each of the 29 T cell receptor beta chains below was sequenced from the same sample in a study of vaccination effects on CD4 cells after COVID-19. Before sequencing took place, the ViraFEST assay used viral peptide pools to expand antigen-specific CD4+ T cells. Following culture for 9 to 11 days, CD4+ T cells were isolated. Vaccine administered to participants consisted of two doses of either BNT162b2 or mRNA-1273. Libraries were prepared by immunoSEQ multiplex PCR; TCRdb keeps only in-frame clonotypes and omits some of them. The sample shows around 22,000 clones, approximately 79% of them seen only once. No antigens are known for them. This sample comprised CD4+ T cells from PBMCs cultured with HCoV-229E spike peptides, obtained after COVID-19 vaccination. The receptors derive from a human donor who received a COVID-19 vaccine.

Sample share makes this clone large. The rearrangement joins TRBV10-2 to TRBJ2-7; D is uncertain. Deletions cut 2 bases from V and 0 bases from J, with 8 bases between. Germline V CDR1 and CDR2: WSHSY, SAAADI. The CDR3 spans 14 residues. The CDR3 sequence: CASSERTDSYEQYF. The CDR3 region has the DNA TGCGCCAGCAGTGAGAGGACGGACTCCTACGAGCAGTACTTC.

This clone was seen once. The chain is built from TRBV15 and TRBJ2-5, with D unresolved. CDR1 is LNHNV and CDR2 is YYDKDF in the germline V gene (reference sequence). This CDR3 has 12 amino acids. Trimming pared 0 bases from V and 5 bases from J, leaving 4 bases between. The CDR3 protein is CATSRDEETQYF. DNA of the CDR3: TGTGCCACCAGCAGAGATGAGGAGACCCAGTACTTC.

The chain joins TRBV6-5 to TRBJ2-7, with a possible D match to TRBD2 (6 bases). The CDR3 length is 14 residues. V shed 6 bases and J shed 4 bases, with 16 bases lying between them. CDR1 MNHEY and CDR2 SVGAGI come from the germline V gene. CDR3 coding DNA: TGTGCCAGCAGACCTACTAGCCCTCTTTACGAGCAGTACTTC. This translates into CASRPTSPLYEQYF.

This clone was counted between two and nine times. V gene TRBV6-6 combines with J gene TRBJ1-2, with 9 nucleotides matching TRBD1. The CDR3 has 13 amino acids. After removal of 6 bases from V and 7 bases from J, the junction contained 6 bases not matched to a gene. Germline V gives CDR1 MNHNY, CDR2 SVGAGI (reference sequence). The CDR3 bases are TGTGCCAGCAGCCTACAGGGGGCGATTGGCTACACCTTC. Protein product: CASSLQGAIGYTF.

This clone appeared a few times. CDR3 nucleotide sequence: TGCGCCAGCAGTGTGGGGGGCCCTGAAGCTTTCTTT. Residues: CASSVGGPEAFF. V and J are TRBV10-1 and TRBJ1-1; D possibly corresponds to TRBD1 (6 bases). In germline, CDR1 is WNHNN, CDR2 SYGVQD (reference sequence). The CDR3 consists of 12 residues. Trimming took off 4 bases at V and 6 bases at J, with 9 bases between the two ends.

V and J are TRBV25-1 and TRBJ2-3, with 9 bases fitting TRBD1. The length of the CDR3 is 15 residues. CDR1 MGHDK and CDR2 SYGVNS come from the germline V gene. V lost 4 bases and J lost 3; bases outside the gene matches: 5. The CDR3 sequence: CASSGPDRGTDTQYF. CDR3 sequence (DNA): TGTGCCAGCAGTGGCCCGGACAGGGGAACAGATACGCAGTATTTT. The variable domain in full, completed from reference TRBV25-1 and TRBJ2-3, reads EADIYQTPRYLVIGTGKKITLECSQTMGHDKMYWYQQDPGMELHLIHYSYGVNSTEKGDLSSESTVSRIRTEHFPLTLESARPSHTSQYLCASSGPDRGTDTQYFGPGTRLTVL.

The rearrangement joins TRBV5-1 to TRBJ2-1; 8 bases line up with TRBD1. Trimming removed 3 bases from V and 2 bases from J; junction bases left unmatched: 1. The CDR3 sequence is 14 residues long. CDR1 and CDR2 (germline): SGHRS, YFSETQ. The CDR3 DNA reads as TGCGCCAGCAGCTCACAGGGGGCCTACAATGAGCAGTTCTTC. This sequence encodes CASSSQGAYNEQFF. The full variable domain, its missing parts supplied by reference TRBV5-1 and TRBJ2-1, is KAGVTQTPRYLIKTRGQQVTLSCSPISGHRSVSWYQQTPGQGLQFLFEYFSETQRNKGNFPGRFSGRQFSNSRSEMNVSTLELGDSALYLCASSSQGAYNEQFFGPGTRLTVL.

This chain links TRBV5-4 with TRBJ2-1; the D gene is possibly TRBD2 (6 bases). Deletions cut 2 bases from V and 0 bases from J, with 15 bases between. The germline gives CDR1 SGHNT, CDR2 YYREEE (reference sequence). CDR3 length: 17 amino acids. The CDR3 region has the DNA TGTGCCAGCAGCTTAGGCCTCCCCGGGAGCTCCTACAATGAGCAGTTCTTC. Translating gives CASSLGLPGSSYNEQFF.

The rearrangement uses TRBV27 and TRBJ2-7; D may be TRBD2 (6 bases). This CDR3 contains 14 residues. The V gene's germline CDR1 is MNHEY and CDR2 SMNVEV (reference sequence). V lost 5 bases and J lost 2, with 13 bases in between. The CDR3 sequence is CASSSRGGPYEQYF. The CDR3 nucleotides read TGTGCCAGCAGTAGCCGGGGAGGACCCTACGAGCAGTACTTC.

This chain uses TRBV4-1 with TRBJ1-1; D gene uncertain. The CDR3 spans 15 residues. Germline CDR1 reads MGHRA; CDR2 reads YSYEKL. The V end lost 0 bases, the J end lost 0 bases, and 8 bases lay between the germline ends. CDR3 bases: TGCGCCAGCAGCCAAGATCGTCTCCTGAACACTGAAGCTTTCTTT. Protein: CASSQDRLLNTEAFF.

This chain joins TRBV5-1 and TRBJ2-7, with a tentative D call TRBD1 (6 bases). V was trimmed by 0 bases and J by 9 bases, leaving 13 bases between them. The CDR3 is 13 residues long. The germline gives CDR1 SGHRS, CDR2 YFSETQ. The CDR3 reads CASSLEGGYGQYF. CDR3 coding DNA: TGCGCCAGCAGCTTGGAAGGGGGATATGGGCAGTACTTC.

The V and J genes are TRBV7-2 and TRBJ2-1, with a tentative D call TRBD2 (5 bases). The CDR3 sequence is 17 residues long. CDR1 and CDR2 (germline): SGHTA, FQGNSA. The V and J ends lost 1 base and 3 bases respectively, with 16 bases between them. The CDR3 DNA follows: TGTGCCAGCAGCTTAGTGTTCGGGGATCCGTTCTACAATGAGCAGTTCTTC. Translated, it gives CASSLVFGDPFYNEQFF.

The chain has TRBV27 and TRBJ2-6, with D uncertain. Germline values: CDR1 MNHEY, CDR2 SMNVEV (reference sequence). V lost 6 bases and J 2 bases, leaving 5 bases between the germline ends. The CDR3 has 13 amino acids. This chain's CDR3 is CASSQTGANVLTF. Written as DNA, the CDR3 is TGTGCCAGCAGCCAGACTGGGGCCAACGTCCTGACTTTC.

This sequence joins TRBV6-1 and TRBJ2-5; D is undetermined. The CDR3 loop spans 12 amino acids. The germline V gene has CDR1 MNHNS and CDR2 SASEGT. Trimming left V 0 bases short and J 7 bases short, with 6 bases between. CDR3 loop: CASSEALATQYF. The CDR3 DNA sequence: TGTGCCAGCAGTGAAGCCCTCGCGACCCAGTACTTC.

This chain links TRBV6-1 with TRBJ2-1; 12 bases line up with TRBD2. J lost 4 bases, V lost 2 bases, and 0 bases had no gene match. The CDR3 consists of 15 residues. Germline V lookup: CDR1 MNHNS, CDR2 SASEGT. The CDR3 loop is CASSELAGGYNEQFF. The CDR3 bases are TGTGCCAGCAGTGAACTAGCGGGAGGGTACAATGAGCAGTTCTTC.

The chain is built from TRBV6-5 and TRBJ2-3; maybe TRBD2 (6 bases). The CDR3 consists of 13 residues. Germline CDR1 is MNHEY and CDR2 is SVGAGI. V lost 7 bases and J lost 1, with 9 bases in between. The chain's CDR3 is CASTPSGTDTQYF. DNA of the CDR3: TGTGCCAGCACTCCTAGCGGCACAGATACGCAGTATTTT.

V and J are TRBV7-9 and TRBJ1-1, with a possible D match to TRBD1 (6 bases). The germline gives CDR1 SEHNR, CDR2 FQNEAQ (reference sequence). The CDR3 is made up of 14 amino acids. V lost 3 bases to trimming and J lost 5 bases, with 13 bases between them. CDR3 sequence reads: CASSLEGGGTEAFF. The CDR3 coding sequence is TGTGCCAGCAGCTTGGAGGGGGGAGGTACTGAAGCTTTCTTT.

The V gene is TRBV7-2, the J gene TRBJ2-3, with TRBD1 identical over 8 bases. Germline CDR1 is SGHTA and CDR2 is FQGNSA. Trimming took 7 bases from V and 2 from J; bases not matched to a gene: 11. This CDR3 has 16 residues. The CDR3 coding sequence is TGTGCCAGCAAAATGGGACAGGTCTCTCCCACAGATACGCAGTATTTT. Its protein is CASKMGQVSPTDTQYF.

The chain employs TRBV21-1 and TRBJ2-7; TRBD2, the table's D call, lacks a check against the DNA. TRBV21-1 is deemed a pseudogene. The CDR3 is 17 residues long. The CDR3 DNA sequence: TGTGCCAGCAGCAAAAGGAGGGACCGGAAAACCCACTACGAGCAGTACTTC. Translation: CASSKRRDRKTHYEQYF.

The V gene is TRBV11-2, the J gene TRBJ2-1; D unresolved. V was clipped by 1 base and J by 3 bases, with 4 bases between them. Germline V lookup: CDR1 SGHAT, CDR2 FQNNGV. This CDR3 is 13 amino acids long. The CDR3 loop is CASSLAIYNEQFF. CDR3 bases: TGTGCCAGCAGCTTAGCCATCTACAATGAGCAGTTCTTC.

J is TRBJ2-5 and V is TRBV3-1 (or the pseudogene TRBV3-2); D may match TRBD1 or TRBD2 (5 bases each). Germline assignment: CDR1 LGHDT and CDR2 YNNKEL (reference sequence). Trimming took 4 bases from V and 5 from J, leaving 11 bases between them. The CDR3 contains 13 residues. CDR3: CASSPPGLETQYF. The CDR3 coding sequence is TGTGCCAGCAGCCCTCCGGGGCTTGAGACCCAGTACTTC.

The chain carries TRBV24-1 and TRBJ1-5, with a tentative D call TRBD1 (5 bases). Trimming removed 4 bases from V and 9 bases from J, with 12 bases in between. CDR3 length equals 13 residues. CDR1 is KGHDR and CDR2 is SFDVKD in the germline V gene. The CDR3 DNA follows: TGTGCCACCAGTGAGGGGGTCGGTGGGCCCCAGCATTTT. It translates to CATSEGVGGPQHF.

J is TRBJ2-7 and V is TRBV19, with a tentative D call TRBD1 (6 bases). The V gene's germline CDR1 is LNHDA and CDR2 SQIVND (reference sequence). With 0 bases removed from V and 2 bases from J, the gap between germline ends came to 14 bases. The CDR3 has 16 residues. The CDR3 sequence: CASSIEWGRRTYEQYF. CDR3 bases: TGTGCCAGTAGTATAGAGTGGGGGCGGAGGACCTACGAGCAGTACTTC.

This clone was counted a few times. The chain recombines TRBV11-3 with TRBJ2-7; 13 bases are a match to TRBD2. Trimming cost V 5 bases and J 7 bases; bases outside gene matches: 8. CDR1 is SGHNT and CDR2 is YENEEA in the germline V gene. The CDR3 loop spans 15 amino acids. CDR3 coding DNA: TGTGCCAGCAGCCGTGGGACTAGCGGGATTCGAGAGCAGTACTTC. Amino acid sequence: CASSRGTSGIREQYF. Filled out from reference TRBV11-3 and TRBJ2-7, the complete variable domain reads EAGVVQSPRYKIIEKKQPVAFWCNPISGHNTLYWYLQNLGQGPELLIRYENEEAVDDSQLPKDRFSAERLKGVDSTLKIQPAELGDSAVYLCASSRGTSGIREQYFGPGTRLTVT.

The rearrangement joins TRBV5-1 to TRBJ2-3; perhaps TRBD2 as D (6 bases). CDR1 is SGHRS, CDR2 YFSETQ, per germline. Trimming left V 5 bases short and J 0 bases short, with 10 bases between. The CDR3 has 14 amino acids. CDR3 amino acids: CASRLALSTDTQYF. The CDR3 bases are TGCGCCAGCAGACTAGCACTTAGCACAGATACGCAGTATTTT.

The chain couples TRBV19 to TRBJ2-2; 9 nucleotides match TRBD1. The CDR3 extends over 14 amino acids. Looked up from germline, CDR1 is LNHDA and CDR2 is SQIVND (reference sequence). V dropped 6 bases and J dropped 7; count of bases not matched to a gene: 6. The CDR3 sequence is CASRRDRDFGELFF. CDR3 DNA: TGTGCCAGTAGGAGGGACAGGGATTTCGGGGAGCTGTTTTTT.

The chain recombines TRBV29-1 with TRBJ2-7, with D possibly TRBD1 on 6 matching bases. The germline V gene has CDR1 SQVTM and CDR2 ANQGSEA. This CDR3 is 14 amino acids long. Trimming removed 6 bases from V and 1 base from J, with 16 bases in between. DNA of the CDR3: TGCAGCGTGAGCGTCGGGACAAGGTCCTACGAGCAGTACTTC. It is translated as CSVSVGTRSYEQYF.

The chain is built from TRBV4-2 and TRBJ2-1; TRBD1 might be the D (5 bases). Germline V gene lookup returns CDR1 LGHNA and CDR2 YNFKEQ. V was cut by 0 bases and J by 7 bases, with 13 bases left in between. The length of the CDR3 is 15 residues. In DNA, the CDR3 is TGTGCCAGCAGCCAAGATCGAACAGGATTTAATGAGCAGTTCTTC. Protein: CASSQDRTGFNEQFF.

In nucleotides, the CDR3 is TGCGCCAGCAGCCAAGGGTATGCGGGGGAGAGCTCCTATAATTCACCCCTCCACTTT. This codes for CASSQGYAGESSYNSPLHF. The chain carries TRBV4-1 and TRBJ1-6; D possibly corresponds to TRBD1 (5 bases). The length of the CDR3 is 19 residues. CDR1 and CDR2 (germline): MGHRA, YSYEKL. Between the trimmed V and J ends, which lost 1 base and 0 bases, there was a span of 16 bases.